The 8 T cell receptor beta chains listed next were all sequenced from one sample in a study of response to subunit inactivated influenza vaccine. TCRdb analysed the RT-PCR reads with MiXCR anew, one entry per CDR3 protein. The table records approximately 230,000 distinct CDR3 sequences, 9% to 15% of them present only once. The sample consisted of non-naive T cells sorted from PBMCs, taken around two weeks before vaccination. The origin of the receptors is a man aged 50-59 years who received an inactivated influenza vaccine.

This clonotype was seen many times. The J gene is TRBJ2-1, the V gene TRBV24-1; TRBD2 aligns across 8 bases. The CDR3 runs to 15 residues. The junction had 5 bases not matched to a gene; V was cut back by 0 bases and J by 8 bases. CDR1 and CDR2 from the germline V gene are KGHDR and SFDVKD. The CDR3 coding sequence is TGTGCCACCAGTGATTTGCAAGCGGGGGTACATGAGCAGTTCTTC. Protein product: CATSDLQAGVHEQFF.

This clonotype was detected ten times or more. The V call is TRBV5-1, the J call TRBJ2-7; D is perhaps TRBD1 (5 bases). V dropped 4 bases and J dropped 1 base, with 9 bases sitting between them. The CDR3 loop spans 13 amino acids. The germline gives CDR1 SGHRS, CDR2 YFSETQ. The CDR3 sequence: CASSRGPSYEQYF. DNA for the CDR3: TGCGCCAGCAGCAGGGGCCCTTCCTACGAGCAGTACTTC.

This CDR3 reads CASRKDRGNTEAFF. CDR3 nucleotide sequence: TGTGCCAGTAGAAAGGACAGGGGGAACACTGAAGCTTTCTTT. The J gene is TRBJ1-1, the V gene TRBV19; 9 nucleotides agree with TRBD1. In germline, CDR1 is LNHDA, CDR2 SQIVND (reference sequence). This CDR3 region has 14 residues. The J segment lost 1 base and the V segment lost 6 bases, leaving 3 bases of the junction unmatched.

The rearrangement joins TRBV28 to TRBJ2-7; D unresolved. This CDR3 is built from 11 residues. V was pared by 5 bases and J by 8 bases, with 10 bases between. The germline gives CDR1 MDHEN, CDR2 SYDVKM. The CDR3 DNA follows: TGTGCCAGCAGTCTCACCGTCCAGCAGTACTTC. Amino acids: CASSLTVQQYF.

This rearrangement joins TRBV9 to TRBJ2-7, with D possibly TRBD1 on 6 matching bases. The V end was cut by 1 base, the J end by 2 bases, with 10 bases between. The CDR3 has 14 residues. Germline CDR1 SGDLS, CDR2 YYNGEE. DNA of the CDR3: TGTGCCAGCAGCGTAAATACAGGGACCTACGAGCAGTACTTC. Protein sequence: CASSVNTGTYEQYF. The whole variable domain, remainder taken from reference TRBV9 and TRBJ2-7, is DSGVTQTPKHLITATGQRVTLRCSPRSGDLSVYWYQQSLDQGLQFLIQYYNGEERAKGNILERFSAQQFPDLHSELNLSSLELGDSALYFCASSVNTGTYEQYFGPGTRLTVT.

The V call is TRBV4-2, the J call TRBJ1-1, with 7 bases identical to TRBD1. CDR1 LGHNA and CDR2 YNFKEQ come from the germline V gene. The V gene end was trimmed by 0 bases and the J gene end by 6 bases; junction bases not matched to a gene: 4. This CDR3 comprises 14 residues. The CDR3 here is CASSQETGSAEAFF. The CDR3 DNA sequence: TGTGCCAGCAGCCAAGAGACAGGGTCGGCTGAAGCTTTCTTT.

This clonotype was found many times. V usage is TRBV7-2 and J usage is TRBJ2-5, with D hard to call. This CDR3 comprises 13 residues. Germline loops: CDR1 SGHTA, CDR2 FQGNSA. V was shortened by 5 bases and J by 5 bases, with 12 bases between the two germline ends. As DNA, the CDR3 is TGTGCCAGCAGCGCCACCGGTAGGGAGACCCAGTACTTC. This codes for CASSATGRETQYF.

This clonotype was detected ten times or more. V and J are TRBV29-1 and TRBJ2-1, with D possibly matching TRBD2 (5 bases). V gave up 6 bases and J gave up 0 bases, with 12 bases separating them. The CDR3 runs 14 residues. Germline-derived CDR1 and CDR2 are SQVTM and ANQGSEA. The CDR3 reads CSVPRRGSYNEQFF. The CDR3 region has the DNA TGCAGCGTCCCCCGACGGGGCTCCTACAATGAGCAGTTCTTC.